This entry lists 12 T cell receptor beta chains sequenced from one sample in a study of blood T cell repertoires in COVID-19. The protocol was immunoSEQ multiplex PCR, while the TCRdb copy is restricted to in-frame clones and leaves out a portion. The sample lists approximately 390,000 clones, more than 75% occurring once. The sequencing sample was made of PBMCs or T cells enriched from blood (not recorded which). The receptors derive from a woman in her fifties or sixties who had recovered from COVID-19.

This rearrangement joins TRBV5-1 to TRBJ2-7; D ambiguous. CDR1 is SGHRS and CDR2 is YFSETQ in the germline V gene. Trimming took off 3 bases at V and 6 bases at J, with 19 bases between the two ends. This CDR3 has 15 residues. This CDR3 reads CASSSTVSVKGEQYF. CDR3 DNA sequence: TGCGCCAGCAGCTCTACAGTGTCGGTTAAAGGCGAGCAGTACTTC.

The chain uses TRBV19 and TRBJ1-1; TRBD1 aligns across 10 bases. In germline, CDR1 is LNHDA, CDR2 SQIVND (reference sequence). The trim removed 5 bases at V and 8 bases at J, leaving 17 bases unmatched. The CDR3 runs 17 residues. The CDR3 here is CASSVDRGALWESEAFF. CDR3 DNA sequence: TGTGCCAGTAGTGTGGACAGGGGGGCGCTTTGGGAAAGCGAAGCTTTCTTT.

The V and J genes are TRBV9 and TRBJ1-3; D is ambiguous. Germline CDR1 reads SGDLS; CDR2 reads YYNGEE. V was cut by 0 bases and J by 0 bases, with 13 bases left in between. The CDR3 runs to 17 residues. The CDR3 protein is CASSVGGSIISGNTIYF. Here the CDR3 DNA reads TGTGCCAGCAGCGTAGGAGGGTCTATAATCTCTGGAAACACCATATATTTT. The full variable domain, rest sourced from reference TRBV9 and TRBJ1-3, is DSGVTQTPKHLITATGQRVTLRCSPRSGDLSVYWYQQSLDQGLQFLIQYYNGEERAKGNILERFSAQQFPDLHSELNLSSLELGDSALYFCASSVGGSIISGNTIYFGEGSWLTVV.

The rearrangement joins TRBV5-1 to TRBJ1-5; weak D call: TRBD1 (6 bases). The germline gives CDR1 SGHRS, CDR2 YFSETQ. The CDR3 length is 16 residues. Trimming cost V 4 bases and J 8 bases, with 22 bases left between them. CDR3 coding DNA: TGCGCCAGCAGCCTGGGGGGCACAGGGACGGATAAGCCCCAGCATTTT. It codes for CASSLGGTGTDKPQHF.

This sequence joins TRBV7-2 and TRBJ1-2; TRBD1 agrees at 8 bases. Germline trimming cut 5 bases from V and 4 bases from J; bases unmatched to any gene: 9. CDR1 is SGHTA and CDR2 is FQGNSA in the germline V gene. The CDR3 contains 15 residues. The CDR3 loop reads CASSPSTGVSYGYTF. The CDR3 DNA sequence: TGTGCCAGCAGCCCTTCGACAGGGGTCAGCTATGGCTACACCTTC.

The chain has TRBV5-1 and TRBJ1-1; the D is unclear. V dropped 4 bases and J dropped 1 base, with 14 bases sitting between them. In germline, CDR1 is SGHRS, CDR2 YFSETQ. The CDR3 runs to 15 residues. CDR3 in DNA: TGCGCCAGCAGCCCGAACCTGCTAGAGAACACTGAAGCTTTCTTT. Translated: CASSPNLLENTEAFF.

V is TRBV11-2 and J is TRBJ2-5; TRBD2 matches at 7 bases. The V gene's germline CDR1 is SGHAT and CDR2 FQNNGV. The V gene end was trimmed by 4 bases and the J gene end by 4 bases; junction bases not matched to a gene: 6. The CDR3 has 14 residues. CDR3 bases: TGTGCCAGCAGCTCACGACTAGCTAGAGAGACCCAGTACTTC. Translated: CASSSRLARETQYF.

This chain connects TRBV9 to TRBJ2-3; TRBD2 matches at 11 bases. Germline V gene lookup returns CDR1 SGDLS and CDR2 YYNGEE. The CDR3 length is 17 residues. Losses at the gene ends were 0 bases for V and 5 bases for J; bases not matched to a gene: 8. In nucleotides, the CDR3 is TGTGCCAGCAGCGTAGGTGTAGCGGGGGGGCTTGGAGATACGCAGTATTTT. It specifies CASSVGVAGGLGDTQYF.

The V and J genes are TRBV19 and TRBJ2-3; D call uncertain. The CDR3 spans 16 residues. Trimming pared 7 bases from V and 4 bases from J, leaving 21 bases between. The germline CDR1 and CDR2 sequences are LNHDA and SQIVND (reference sequence). CDR3 bases: TGTGCCAGTACTGCGAGACGAAATTTTCAGGCAGATACGCAGTATTTT. Residues: CASTARRNFQADTQYF.

The chain recombines TRBV7-2 with TRBJ1-3, with D maybe TRBD1 (6 bases). The ends were cut back, 4 bases at V and 0 bases at J, with 16 bases in the middle. Germline V CDR1 and CDR2: SGHTA, FQGNSA. The CDR3 contains 17 residues. Here the CDR3 DNA reads TGTGCCAGCAGCTCCCGTCACCAGGGGAACTCTGGAAACACCATATATTTT. Residues: CASSSRHQGNSGNTIYF.

This clone was counted a single time. The chain has TRBV5-6 and TRBJ1-6; 9 nucleotides align to TRBD1. This CDR3 has 17 residues. The V and J ends lost 4 bases and 4 bases, in that order; junction bases with no gene match: 9. CDR1 is SGHDT, CDR2 YYEEEE, per germline. CDR3 sequence (DNA): TGTGCCAGCAGCGTGGACAGGGGCGCCCTTTATAATTCACCCCTCCACTTT. This gives the protein CASSVDRGALYNSPLHF.

V usage is TRBV30 and J usage is TRBJ1-1; possible D gene TRBD1, 6 bases. CDR1 and CDR2 (germline): GTSNPN, SVGIG (reference sequence). The CDR3 is 12 residues long. Trimming shortened V by 0 bases and J by 6 bases, and 8 bases separated the two germline ends. The CDR3 region is CAWSVGGAEAFF. CDR3 coding DNA: TGTGCCTGGAGTGTAGGGGGGGCTGAAGCTTTCTTT.